Below, 23 T cell receptor beta chains from the same sample are listed, as sequenced in a study of shared clonotypes between healthy human individuals. The protocol was immunoSEQ multiplex PCR, while the TCRdb copy is restricted to in-frame clones and leaves out a portion. The sample lists more than 900,000 clones, around 78% occurring once. Sequencing input: memory CD4+ T cells from PBMCs. Subset described: CD45RA-negative fraction. The receptors here all came from a man between 18 and 35 years old in good health. Some clones in this sample may be carry-over from other donors' samples.

The chain joins TRBV7-2 to TRBJ2-2; D might be TRBD1 or TRBD2, each matching 6 bases. CDR3 length equals 17 residues. V was pared by 1 base and J by 5 bases, with 17 bases between. Germline lookup yields CDR1 SGHTA and CDR2 FQGNSA. CDR3 nucleotides: TGTGCCAGCAGCTTAGGAACAGGGAGGTTAATTACCGGGGAGCTGTTTTTT. This sequence encodes CASSLGTGRLITGELFF.

The genes are TRBV10-2 and TRBJ2-3; possible D gene TRBD2, 5 bases. V dropped 4 bases and J dropped 4 bases, with 18 bases sitting between them. This CDR3 spans 16 amino acids. Germline assignment: CDR1 WSHSY and CDR2 SAAADI. This CDR3 is CASSAKGPEGSDTQYF. In nucleotides, the CDR3 is TGCGCCAGCAGTGCGAAAGGTCCAGAGGGATCAGATACGCAGTATTTT.

The chain combines TRBV19 with TRBJ1-4, with 7 bases that match TRBD1. V shed 4 bases and J 4 bases; nucleotides not matched to a gene: 9. The CDR3 runs to 16 residues. From germline, CDR1 is LNHDA and CDR2 SQIVND (reference sequence). The CDR3 DNA reads as TGTGCCAGTAGTAGCGGGGACAGACTTATTAATGAAAAACTGTTTTTT. Translated: CASSSGDRLINEKLFF.

The V and J genes are TRBV11-2 and TRBJ1-1; TRBD1 agrees at 11 bases. V was clipped by 1 base and J by 7 bases; unmatched bases: 2. CDR1 is SGHAT, CDR2 FQNNGV, per germline. The CDR3 runs 14 residues. The DNA of the CDR3 is TGTGCCAGCAGCTTAGGGACAGGGGGCATTGAAGCTTTCTTT. Translation gives CASSLGTGGIEAFF.

This clone has just a few counts. V and J are TRBV28 and TRBJ1-4; D remains ambiguous. This CDR3 contains 16 residues. In germline, CDR1 is MDHEN, CDR2 SYDVKM. Trimming cost V 7 bases and J 1 base, with 16 bases left between them. The CDR3 loop is CASTTAGLGTNEKLFF. The CDR3 nucleotides read TGTGCCAGCACGACGGCGGGTTTGGGAACTAATGAAAAACTGTTTTTT.

The chain couples TRBV9 to TRBJ2-5; possible D gene TRBD2, 6 bases. The assigned J gene may be wrong: the sequence end matches TRBJ2-7 better. This CDR3 is built from 14 residues. Germline values: CDR1 SGDLS, CDR2 YYNGEE. Here the CDR3 reads CASSVGRGSYEQYF. The CDR3 coding sequence is TGTGCCAGCAGCGTAGGGCGGGGAAGCTACGAGCAGTACTTC.

V usage is TRBV29-1 and J usage is TRBJ2-3, with 8 bases lining up with TRBD1. J was trimmed by 6 bases and V by 4 bases; bases with no gene match: 12. Germline V gives CDR1 SQVTM, CDR2 ANQGSEA. The length of the CDR3 is 15 residues. The CDR3, as DNA: TGCAGCGTTGCGTCGGGACAGGTTCTTCCGGATACGCAGTATTTT. Translating it yields CSVASGQVLPDTQYF.

Concerning this clone itself: In the same sample, other DNA sequences code for this CDR3. The chain employs TRBV28 and TRBJ2-7, with TRBD1 matching 10 bases. This CDR3 contains 13 residues. Germline CDR1 and CDR2: MDHEN and SYDVKM. V dropped 6 bases and J dropped 4; count of bases not matched to a gene: 3. CDR3 bases: TGTGCCAGCAGGAGACAGGGGGCTTACGAGCAGTACTTC. Its translation is CASRRQGAYEQYF.

The J gene is TRBJ1-5, the V gene TRBV4-2, with 8 bases matching TRBD1. V lost 0 bases to trimming and J lost 0 bases; unmatched junction nucleotides: 7. The CDR3 loop spans 18 amino acids. Germline CDR1 reads LGHNA; CDR2 reads YNFKEQ. The CDR3: CASSQEPGGGYSNQPQHF. CDR3 nucleotide sequence: TGTGCCAGCAGCCAAGAACCAGGGGGCGGGTATAGCAATCAGCCCCAGCATTTT.

The V gene is TRBV27, the J gene TRBJ2-5; 8 bases match TRBD1. Germline CDR1 MNHEY, CDR2 SMNVEV (reference sequence). V lost 8 bases, J lost 4 bases, and 12 bases stayed unmatched. CDR3 length: 15 amino acids. CDR3 residues: CASGGQGPWGETQYF. The CDR3 region has the DNA TGTGCCAGCGGCGGACAGGGTCCCTGGGGAGAGACCCAGTACTTC.

V gene TRBV27 combines with J gene TRBJ2-7, with 9 bases aligning to TRBD1. CDR1 and CDR2 (germline): MNHEY, SMNVEV (reference sequence). The CDR3 has 17 amino acids. V gave up 4 bases and J gave up 5 bases; unmatched junction bases: 15. In DNA, the CDR3 is TGTGCCAGCAGTTCACTCTCGGGACAGGGTAGTTTCCACGAGCAGTACTTC. Translated, it gives CASSSLSGQGSFHEQYF.

The chain combines TRBV10-3 with TRBJ2-3; 9 bases line up with TRBD1. CDR3 size: 16 residues. Per germline, CDR1 ENHRY and CDR2 SYGVKD. V was clipped by 4 bases and J by 6 bases; unmatched bases: 11. The CDR3 protein is CAISVTGTGKSDTQYF. The CDR3 region has the DNA TGTGCCATCAGTGTAACCGGGACAGGGAAGTCGGATACGCAGTATTTT.

The rearrangement uses TRBV28 and TRBJ2-3; TRBD1 matches at 8 bases. The germline gives CDR1 MDHEN, CDR2 SYDVKM. The CDR3 extends over 15 amino acids. V shed 7 bases, J shed 3 bases, and the junction held 9 bases outside the gene matches. In DNA form, the CDR3 reads TGTGCCAGCACCATCCCAACAGGGGGTACAGATACGCAGTATTTT. Translated: CASTIPTGGTDTQYF.

The V and J genes are TRBV5-1 and TRBJ1-3, with D possibly being TRBD1 (5 bases). The V end was cut by 0 bases, the J end by 8 bases, with 12 bases between. This CDR3 contains 14 residues. The germline CDR1 and CDR2 sequences are SGHRS and YFSETQ. Written as DNA, the CDR3 is TGCGCCAGCAGCTTGGAGGACAATAGGGACACCATATATTTT. This codes for CASSLEDNRDTIYF.

This chain uses TRBV2 with TRBJ2-7; possibly TRBD1 for D (6 bases). CDR3 length: 14 residues. Germline CDR1 is SNHLY and CDR2 is FYNNEI. V was trimmed by 4 bases and J by 3 bases, leaving 13 bases between them. The CDR3 region has the DNA TGTGCCAGCAGTGTGAGGGGGTCACTCTACGAGCAGTACTTC. This gives the protein CASSVRGSLYEQYF.

The chain joins TRBV27 to TRBJ2-7, with a weak D call TRBD2 (5 bases). In germline, CDR1 is MNHEY, CDR2 SMNVEV (reference sequence). V lost 9 bases and J lost 5, with 5 bases in between. The CDR3 spans 9 residues. CDR3 residues: CARADEQYF. CDR3 DNA sequence: TGTGCCAGAGCGGACGAGCAGTACTTC.

This chain connects TRBV19 to TRBJ1-2, with D possibly matching TRBD1 (6 bases). V dropped 4 bases and J dropped 5 bases, with 17 bases sitting between them. The CDR3 is 15 amino acids. Germline CDR1 and CDR2: LNHDA and SQIVND (reference sequence). CDR3 protein: CASSNLGGLVYGYTF. In DNA, the CDR3 is TGTGCCAGTAGTAACCTTGGGGGGCTCGTATATGGCTACACCTTC.

The genes are TRBV15 and TRBJ2-2, with a weak D call TRBD2 (6 bases). Germline loops: CDR1 LNHNV, CDR2 YYDKDF (reference sequence). V shed 0 bases and J shed 5 bases, with 16 bases lying between them. The CDR3 is made up of 17 amino acids. CDR3 loop: CATSRDRPGVGTGELFF. CDR3 DNA sequence: TGTGCCACCAGCAGAGATCGCCCGGGAGTAGGAACCGGGGAGCTGTTTTTT.

This clone was observed a few times. The rearrangement links TRBV5-1 to TRBJ1-1; 8 bases line up with TRBD1. Germline assignment: CDR1 SGHRS and CDR2 YFSETQ. The CDR3 extends over 14 amino acids. With 2 bases clipped from V and 3 bases from J, the junction kept 3 bases outside the gene matches. The CDR3 region is CASSFKTGDTEAFF. The CDR3, as DNA: TGCGCCAGCAGCTTCAAGACAGGGGACACTGAAGCTTTCTTT. Combining the CDR3 with reference TRBV5-1 and TRBJ1-1 gives the whole variable domain KAGVTQTPRYLIKTRGQQVTLSCSPISGHRSVSWYQQTPGQGLQFLFEYFSETQRNKGNFPGRFSGRQFSNSRSEMNVSTLELGDSALYLCASSFKTGDTEAFFGQGTRLTVV.

The V and J genes are TRBV27 and TRBJ2-2; D is uncertain. The length of the CDR3 is 14 residues. Between the trimmed V and J ends, which lost 3 bases and 6 bases, there was a span of 11 bases. CDR1 and CDR2 (germline): MNHEY, SMNVEV (reference sequence). CDR3 amino acids: CASSFGRAPGELFF. In nucleotides, the CDR3 is TGTGCCAGCAGTTTCGGAAGGGCCCCCGGGGAGCTGTTTTTT.

In this sample, this clone turned up a few times. The genes are TRBV19 and TRBJ1-1; possibly TRBD1 for D (5 bases). V lost 4 bases to trimming and J lost 2 bases, with 11 bases between them. Germline CDR1 reads LNHDA; CDR2 reads SQIVND (reference sequence). There are 14 residues in the CDR3. The CDR3 loop reads CASSNGRTNTEAFF. The DNA of the CDR3 is TGTGCCAGTAGTAACGGCAGGACAAACACTGAAGCTTTCTTT.

This clone has at least ten counts. The sample has other DNA sequences that encode this CDR3 too. V and J are TRBV28 and TRBJ2-2; D ambiguous. Germline V lookup: CDR1 MDHEN, CDR2 SYDVKM. The ends were cut back, 5 bases at V and 2 bases at J, with 6 bases in the middle. The CDR3 runs 13 residues. Here the CDR3 DNA reads TGTGCCAGCAGTGGAAGAAACACCGGGGAGCTGTTTTTT. Translating gives CASSGRNTGELFF. The entire variable domain, with the rest obtained from reference TRBV28 and TRBJ2-2, is as follows: DVKVTQSSRYLVKRTGEKVFLECVQDMDHENMFWYRQDPGLGLRLIYFSYDVKMKEKGDIPEGYSVSREKKERFSLILESASTNQTSMYLCASSGRNTGELFFGEGSRLTVL.

This chain connects TRBV5-1 to TRBJ1-2; 7 positions match TRBD1. Germline CDR1 is SGHRS and CDR2 is YFSETQ. V lost 0 bases, J lost 7 bases, and 6 bases stayed unmatched. The CDR3 spans 14 residues. CDR3 DNA sequence: TGCGCCAGCAGCTTGGGACAGGGCGAGAGTGGCTACACCTTC. This translates into CASSLGQGESGYTF.